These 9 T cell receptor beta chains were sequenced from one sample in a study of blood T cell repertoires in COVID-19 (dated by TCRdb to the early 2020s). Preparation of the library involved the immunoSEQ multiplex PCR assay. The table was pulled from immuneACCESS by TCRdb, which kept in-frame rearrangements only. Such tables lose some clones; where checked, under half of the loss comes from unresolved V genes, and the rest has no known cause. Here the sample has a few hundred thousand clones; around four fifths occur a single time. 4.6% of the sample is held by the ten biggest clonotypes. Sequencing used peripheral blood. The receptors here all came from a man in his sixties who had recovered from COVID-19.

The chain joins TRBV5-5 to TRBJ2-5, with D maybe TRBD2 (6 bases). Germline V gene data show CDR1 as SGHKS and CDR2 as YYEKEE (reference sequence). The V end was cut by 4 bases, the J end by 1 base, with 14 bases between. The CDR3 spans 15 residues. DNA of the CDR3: TGTGCCAGCAGCCCTCAACTAGCTATCCAAGAGACCCAGTACTTC. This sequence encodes CASSPQLAIQETQYF.

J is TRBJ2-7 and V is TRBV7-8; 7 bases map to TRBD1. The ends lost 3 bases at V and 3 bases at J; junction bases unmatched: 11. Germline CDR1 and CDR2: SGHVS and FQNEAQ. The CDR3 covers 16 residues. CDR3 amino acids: CASSFPKLGQIYEQYF. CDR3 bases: TGTGCCAGCAGCTTCCCCAAGTTGGGACAGATCTACGAGCAGTACTTC.

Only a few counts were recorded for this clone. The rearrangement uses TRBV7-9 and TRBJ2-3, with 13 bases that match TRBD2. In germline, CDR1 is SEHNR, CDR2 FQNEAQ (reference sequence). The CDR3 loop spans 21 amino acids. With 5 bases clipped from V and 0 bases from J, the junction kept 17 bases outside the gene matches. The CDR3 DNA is TGTGCCAGCAGCACCCCCAAAACCGGGACTAGCGGGGCCTATAGCACAGATACGCAGTATTTT. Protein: CASSTPKTGTSGAYSTDTQYF.

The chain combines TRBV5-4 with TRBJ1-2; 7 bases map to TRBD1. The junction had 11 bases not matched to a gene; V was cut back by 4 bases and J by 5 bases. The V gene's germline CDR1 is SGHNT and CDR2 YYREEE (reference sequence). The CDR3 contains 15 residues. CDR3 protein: CASSVKQGIGYGYTF. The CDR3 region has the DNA TGTGCCAGCAGCGTCAAACAGGGGATTGGGTATGGCTACACCTTC.

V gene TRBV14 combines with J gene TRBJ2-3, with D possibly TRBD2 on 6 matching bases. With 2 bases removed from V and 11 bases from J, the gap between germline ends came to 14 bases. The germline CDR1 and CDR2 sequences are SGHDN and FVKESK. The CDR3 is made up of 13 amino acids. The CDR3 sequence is CASSQTSFSGQYF. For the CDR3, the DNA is TGTGCCAGCAGCCAAACTAGCTTCTCGGGGCAGTATTTT.

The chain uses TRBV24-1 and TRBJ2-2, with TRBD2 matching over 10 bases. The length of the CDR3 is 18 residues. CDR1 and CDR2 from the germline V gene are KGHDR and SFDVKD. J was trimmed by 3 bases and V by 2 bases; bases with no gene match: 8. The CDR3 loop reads CATSDSASSGSDTGELFF. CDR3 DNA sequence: TGTGCCACCAGTGATTCCGCTTCTAGCGGGAGTGACACCGGGGAGCTGTTTTTT.

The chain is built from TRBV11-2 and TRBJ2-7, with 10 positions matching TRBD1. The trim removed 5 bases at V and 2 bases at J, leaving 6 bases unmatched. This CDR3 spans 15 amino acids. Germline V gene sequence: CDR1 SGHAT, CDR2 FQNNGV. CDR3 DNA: TGTGCCAGCAGCAAAACCGGGACAGGGGCCTACGAGCAGTACTTC. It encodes CASSKTGTGAYEQYF.

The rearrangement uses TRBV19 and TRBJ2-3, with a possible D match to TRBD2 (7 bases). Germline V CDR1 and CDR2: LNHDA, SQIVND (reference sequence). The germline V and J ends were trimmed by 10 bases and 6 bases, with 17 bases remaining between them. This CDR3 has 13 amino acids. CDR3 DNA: TGTGCCACCCGGACTAGGGGGTCTGATACGCAGTATTTT. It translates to CATRTRGSDTQYF.

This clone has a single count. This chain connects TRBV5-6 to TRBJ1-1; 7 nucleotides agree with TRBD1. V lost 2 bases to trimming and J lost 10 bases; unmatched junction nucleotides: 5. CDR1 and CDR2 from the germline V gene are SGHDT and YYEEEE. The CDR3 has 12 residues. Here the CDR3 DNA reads TGTGCCAGCAGCTTTGTCAGGGGGGCAGCTTTCTTT. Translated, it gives CASSFVRGAAFF.